The 2 T cell receptor beta chains below come from one sample, sequenced in a study of cytomegalovirus exposure and HLA in healthy donors. PCR was performed using 60 Vbeta and 13 Jbeta primers. Assay used: immunoSEQ multiplex PCR; TCRdb lists only in-frame clones, some missing. Seen in this sample are about 67,000 clones; the ten most common clones hold less than 2%. Input material: PBMCs. The receptors were sampled from a woman in her 30s in good health and CMV-seronegative.

The V and J genes are TRBV7-9 and TRBJ1-4; no clear D. The CDR3 runs 12 residues. Trimming removed 6 bases at V and 7 bases at J, with 9 bases between. Germline CDR1 SEHNR, CDR2 FQNEAQ (reference sequence). CDR3 sequence: CASSYGSEKLFF. CDR3 DNA sequence: TGTGCCAGCAGTTACGGGAGTGAAAAACTGTTTTTT.

The rearrangement links TRBV7-6 to TRBJ2-7; 8 bases are shared with TRBD1. Looked up from germline, CDR1 is SGHVS and CDR2 is FNYEAQ. CDR3 length: 16 residues. V lost 2 bases to trimming and J lost 5 bases; unmatched junction nucleotides: 11. The CDR3 region has the DNA TGTGCCAGCAGCTTAACGCTAGGACAGGGAGACAACGAGCAGTACTTC. Translated: CASSLTLGQGDNEQYF.